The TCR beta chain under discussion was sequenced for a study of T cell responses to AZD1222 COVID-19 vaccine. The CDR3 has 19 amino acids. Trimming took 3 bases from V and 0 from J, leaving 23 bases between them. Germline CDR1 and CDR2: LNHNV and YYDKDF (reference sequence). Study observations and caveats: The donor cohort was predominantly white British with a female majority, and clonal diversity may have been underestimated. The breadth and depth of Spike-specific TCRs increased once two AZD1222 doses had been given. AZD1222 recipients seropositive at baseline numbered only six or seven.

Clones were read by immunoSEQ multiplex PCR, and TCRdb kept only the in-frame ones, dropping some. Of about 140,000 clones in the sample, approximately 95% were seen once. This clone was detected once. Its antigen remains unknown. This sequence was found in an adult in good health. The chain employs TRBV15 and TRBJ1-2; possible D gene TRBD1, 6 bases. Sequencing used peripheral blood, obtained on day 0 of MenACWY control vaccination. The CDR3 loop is CATSRGAGTPRPSNYGYTF. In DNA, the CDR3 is TGTGCCACCAGCAGGGGGGCCGGGACACCCAGGCCTTCTAACTATGGCTACACCTTC.